Reported below is one T cell receptor beta chain. This sample stems from a study of T cells in Graves' hyperthyroidism and ophthalmopathy. No ophthalmopathy progression within 18 months constituted stable Graves' hyperthyroidism. Newly diagnosed hyperthyroidism, duration under 2 months, in patients aged 18 to 65. Losses at the gene ends were 0 bases for V and 7 bases for J; bases not matched to a gene: 6. CDR3 length: 16 amino acids. From germline, CDR1 is KGHDR and CDR2 SFDVKD. Amplified TCR beta CDR3 regions derived from RNA transcripts. Primed by the HTBI set, a first-round RT-PCR was run on the TCR CDR3. One entry per CDR3 protein results from TCRdb running MiXCR on the multiplex PCR reads. The table has 550,000 to 800,000 distinct CDR3 sequences, 17% seen once.

This TCR derives from a man aged 50 or older with Graves' hyperthyroidism. The rearrangement joins TRBV24-1 to TRBJ2-1, with 9 bases aligning to TRBD1. Material: blood. In DNA form, the CDR3 reads TGTGCCACCAGTGATTTGACAGGGGGCAGTTTAAATGAGCAGTTCTTC. Translating it yields CATSDLTGGSLNEQFF.